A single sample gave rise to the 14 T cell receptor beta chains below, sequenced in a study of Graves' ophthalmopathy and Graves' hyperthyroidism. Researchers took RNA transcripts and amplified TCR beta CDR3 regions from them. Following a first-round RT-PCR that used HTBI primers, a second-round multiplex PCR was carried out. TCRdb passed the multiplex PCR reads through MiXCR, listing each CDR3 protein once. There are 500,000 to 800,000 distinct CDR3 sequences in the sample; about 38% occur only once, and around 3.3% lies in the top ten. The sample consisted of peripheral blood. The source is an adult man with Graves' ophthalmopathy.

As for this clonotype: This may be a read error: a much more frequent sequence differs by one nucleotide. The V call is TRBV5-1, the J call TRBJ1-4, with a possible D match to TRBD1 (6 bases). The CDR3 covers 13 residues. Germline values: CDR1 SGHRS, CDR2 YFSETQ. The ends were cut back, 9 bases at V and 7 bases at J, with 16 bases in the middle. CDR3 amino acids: CANTNPGVEKLFF. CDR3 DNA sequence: TGCGCCAACACCAACCCAGGGGTTGAAAAACTGTTTTTT.

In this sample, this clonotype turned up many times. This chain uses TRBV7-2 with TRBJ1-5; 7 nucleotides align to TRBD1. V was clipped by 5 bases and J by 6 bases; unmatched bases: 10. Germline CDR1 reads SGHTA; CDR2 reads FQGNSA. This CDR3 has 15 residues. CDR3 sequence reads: CASSPTGVGGQPQHF. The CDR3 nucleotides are TGTGCCAGCAGCCCTACAGGGGTAGGGGGTCAGCCCCAGCATTTT.

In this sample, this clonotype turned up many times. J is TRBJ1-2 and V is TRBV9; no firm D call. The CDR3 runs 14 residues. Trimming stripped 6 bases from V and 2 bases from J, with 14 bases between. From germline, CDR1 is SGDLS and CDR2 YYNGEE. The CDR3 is CASTIQRDNYGYTF. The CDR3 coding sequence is TGTGCCAGCACCATACAGCGCGACAACTATGGCTACACCTTC. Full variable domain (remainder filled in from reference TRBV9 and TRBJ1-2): DSGVTQTPKHLITATGQRVTLRCSPRSGDLSVYWYQQSLDQGLQFLIQYYNGEERAKGNILERFSAQQFPDLHSELNLSSLELGDSALYFCASTIQRDNYGYTFGSGTRLTVV.

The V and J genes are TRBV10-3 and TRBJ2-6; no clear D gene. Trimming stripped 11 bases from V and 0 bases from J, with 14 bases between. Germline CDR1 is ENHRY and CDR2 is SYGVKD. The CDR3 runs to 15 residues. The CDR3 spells CAASRPGSGANVLTF. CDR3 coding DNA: TGTGCCGCCAGCAGGCCAGGCTCTGGGGCCAACGTCCTGACTTTC.

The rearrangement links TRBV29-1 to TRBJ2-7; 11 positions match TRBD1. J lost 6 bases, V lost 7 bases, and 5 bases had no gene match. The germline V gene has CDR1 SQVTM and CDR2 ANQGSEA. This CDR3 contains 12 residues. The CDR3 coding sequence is TGCAGCGCCTGGACAGGGGGCGGCGAGCAGTACTTC. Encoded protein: CSAWTGGGEQYF.

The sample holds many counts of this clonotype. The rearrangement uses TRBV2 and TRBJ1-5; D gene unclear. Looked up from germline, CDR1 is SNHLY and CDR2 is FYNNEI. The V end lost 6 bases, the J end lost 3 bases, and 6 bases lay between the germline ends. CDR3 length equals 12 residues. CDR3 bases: TGTGCCAGCAGCAGCAACAATCAGCCCCAGCATTTT. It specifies CASSSNNQPQHF. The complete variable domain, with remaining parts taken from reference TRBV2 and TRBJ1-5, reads EPEVTQTPSHQVTQMGQEVILRCVPISNHLYFYWYRQILGQKVEFLVSFYNNEISEKSEIFDDQFSVERPDGSNFTLKIRSTKLEDSAMYFCASSSNNQPQHFGDGTRLSIL.

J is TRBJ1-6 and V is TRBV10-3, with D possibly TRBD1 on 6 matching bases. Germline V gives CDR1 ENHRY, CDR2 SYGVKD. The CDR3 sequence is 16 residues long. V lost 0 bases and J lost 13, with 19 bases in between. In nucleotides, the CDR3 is TGTGCCATCAGTGAGTCTTACGGACAGAGCAATCAGCCCCTCCACTTT. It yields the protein CAISESYGQSNQPLHF.

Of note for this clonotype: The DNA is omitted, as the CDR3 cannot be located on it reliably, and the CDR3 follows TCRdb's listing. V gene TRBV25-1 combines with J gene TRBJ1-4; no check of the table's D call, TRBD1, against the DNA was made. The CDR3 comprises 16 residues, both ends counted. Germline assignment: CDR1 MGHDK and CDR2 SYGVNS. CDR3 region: CACSARKGTGLEKLFF.

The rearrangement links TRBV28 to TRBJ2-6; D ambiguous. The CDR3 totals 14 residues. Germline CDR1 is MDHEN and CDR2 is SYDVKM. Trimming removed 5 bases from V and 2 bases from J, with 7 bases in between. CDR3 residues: CASSPLTGANVLTF. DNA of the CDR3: TGTGCCAGCAGTCCCTTGACTGGGGCCAACGTCCTGACTTTC.

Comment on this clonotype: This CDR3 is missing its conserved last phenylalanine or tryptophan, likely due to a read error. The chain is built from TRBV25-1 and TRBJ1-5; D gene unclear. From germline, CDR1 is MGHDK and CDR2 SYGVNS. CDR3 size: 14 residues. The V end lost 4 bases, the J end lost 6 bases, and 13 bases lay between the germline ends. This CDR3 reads CASSVAGRSQPQHL. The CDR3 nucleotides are TGTGCCAGCAGTGTAGCCGGGCGCAGTCAGCCCCAGCATCTT.

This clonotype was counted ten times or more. The CDR3 bases are TGCAGCGTTGGTGAGGGATCCGAGCAGTACTTC. It codes for CSVGEGSEQYF. V gene TRBV29-1 combines with J gene TRBJ2-7; D might be TRBD2 (5 bases). The CDR3 totals 11 residues. Between the trimmed V and J ends, which lost 4 bases and 6 bases, there was a span of 10 bases. Germline CDR1 reads SQVTM; CDR2 reads ANQGSEA.

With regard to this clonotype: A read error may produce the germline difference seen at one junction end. CDR3 nucleotide sequence: TGCGCCAGCAGCCAAGGACAGGAAGCTCAGCCCCAGTACTTC. Residues: CASSQGQEAQPQYF. The genes are TRBV7-9 and TRBJ2-5; TRBD1 aligns across 7 bases. This CDR3 is built from 14 residues. Germline V lookup: CDR1 SEHNR, CDR2 FQNEAQ (reference sequence).

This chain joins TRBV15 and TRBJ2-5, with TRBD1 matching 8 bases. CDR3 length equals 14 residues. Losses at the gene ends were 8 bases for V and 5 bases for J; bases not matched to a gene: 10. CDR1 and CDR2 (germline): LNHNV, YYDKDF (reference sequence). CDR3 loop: CATRGTGGHETQYF. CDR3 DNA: TGTGCCACCCGAGGGACAGGTGGGCACGAGACCCAGTACTTC.

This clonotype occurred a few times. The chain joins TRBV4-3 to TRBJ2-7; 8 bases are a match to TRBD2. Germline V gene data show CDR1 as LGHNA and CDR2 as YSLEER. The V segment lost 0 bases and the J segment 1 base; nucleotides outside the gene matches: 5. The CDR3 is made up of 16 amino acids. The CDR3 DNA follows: TGCGCCAGCAGCCAAGATCTGGGCGGGGGGTCCTACGAGCAGTACTTC. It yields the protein CASSQDLGGGSYEQYF.